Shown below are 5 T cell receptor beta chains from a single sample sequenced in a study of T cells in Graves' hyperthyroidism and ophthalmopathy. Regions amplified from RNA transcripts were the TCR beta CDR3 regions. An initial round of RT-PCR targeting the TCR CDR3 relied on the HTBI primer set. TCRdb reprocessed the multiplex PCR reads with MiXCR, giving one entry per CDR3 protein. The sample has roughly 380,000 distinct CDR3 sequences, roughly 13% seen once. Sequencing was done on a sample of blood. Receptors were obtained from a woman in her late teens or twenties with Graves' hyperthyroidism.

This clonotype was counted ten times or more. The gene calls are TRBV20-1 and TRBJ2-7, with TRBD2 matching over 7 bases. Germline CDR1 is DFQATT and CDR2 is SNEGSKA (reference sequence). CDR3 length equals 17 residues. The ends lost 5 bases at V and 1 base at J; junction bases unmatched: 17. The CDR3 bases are TGCAGTGCTTCACCTCTTGGCGGGAGAGCCTTATCCTACGAGCAGTACTTC. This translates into CSASPLGGRALSYEQYF.

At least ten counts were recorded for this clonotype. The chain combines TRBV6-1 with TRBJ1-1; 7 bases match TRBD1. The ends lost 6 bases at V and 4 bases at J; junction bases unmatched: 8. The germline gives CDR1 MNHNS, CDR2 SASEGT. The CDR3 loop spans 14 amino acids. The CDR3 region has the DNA TGTGCCAGCAGGGGAACAGGGGAGAGCACTGAAGCTTTCTTT. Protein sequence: CASRGTGESTEAFF.

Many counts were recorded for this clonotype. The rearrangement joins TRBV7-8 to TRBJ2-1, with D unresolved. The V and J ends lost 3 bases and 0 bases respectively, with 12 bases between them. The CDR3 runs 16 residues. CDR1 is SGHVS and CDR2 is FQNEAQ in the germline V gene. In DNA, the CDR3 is TGTGCCAGCAGCTTTGTTCGCCGTAGCTCCTACAATGAGCAGTTCTTC. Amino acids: CASSFVRRSSYNEQFF.

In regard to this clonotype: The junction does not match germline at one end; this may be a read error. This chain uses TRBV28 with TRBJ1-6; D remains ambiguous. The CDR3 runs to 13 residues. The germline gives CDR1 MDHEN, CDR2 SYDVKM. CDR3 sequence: CAISPTDNSPLHF. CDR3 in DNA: TGTGCCATCAGTCCCACAGATAATTCACCCCTCCACTTT.

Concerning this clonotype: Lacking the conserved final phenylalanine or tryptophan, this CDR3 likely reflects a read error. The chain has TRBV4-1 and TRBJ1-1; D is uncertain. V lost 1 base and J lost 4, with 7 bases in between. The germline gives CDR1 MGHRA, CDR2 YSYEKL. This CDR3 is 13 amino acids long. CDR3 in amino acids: CASSQGDGTEAFL. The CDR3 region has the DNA TGCGCCAGCAGCCAAGGGGATGGCACTGAAGCTTTCCTT.